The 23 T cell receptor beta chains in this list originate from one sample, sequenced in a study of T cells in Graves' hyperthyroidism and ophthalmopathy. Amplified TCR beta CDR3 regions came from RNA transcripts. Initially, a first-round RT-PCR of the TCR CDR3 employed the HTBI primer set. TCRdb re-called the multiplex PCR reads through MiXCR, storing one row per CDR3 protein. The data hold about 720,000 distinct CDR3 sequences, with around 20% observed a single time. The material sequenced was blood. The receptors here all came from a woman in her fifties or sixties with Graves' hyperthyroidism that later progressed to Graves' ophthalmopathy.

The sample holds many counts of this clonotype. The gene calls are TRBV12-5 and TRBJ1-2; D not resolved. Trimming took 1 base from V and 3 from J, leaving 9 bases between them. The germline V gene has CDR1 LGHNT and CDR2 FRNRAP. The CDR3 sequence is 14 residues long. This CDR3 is CASGLDRTDYGYTF. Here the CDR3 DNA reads TGTGCTAGTGGTTTGGATCGAACGGACTATGGCTACACCTTC.

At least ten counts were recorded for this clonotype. CDR3 bases: TGTGCCAGCAGCCACCCTTCCGACAGGGGTAACTATGGCTACACCTTC. This gives the protein CASSHPSDRGNYGYTF. This rearrangement joins TRBV3-1 to TRBJ1-2, with 8 bases that match TRBD1. The trim removed 3 bases at V and 1 base at J, leaving 7 bases unmatched. Germline V gene sequence: CDR1 LGHDT, CDR2 YNNKEL (reference sequence). This CDR3 comprises 16 residues.

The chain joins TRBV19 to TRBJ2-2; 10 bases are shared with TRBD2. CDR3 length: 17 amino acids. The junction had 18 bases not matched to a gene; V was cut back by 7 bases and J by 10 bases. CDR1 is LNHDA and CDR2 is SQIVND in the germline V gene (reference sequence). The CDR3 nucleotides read TGTGCCAGTATTAGGGCTAGCGGGGGTCTTACCTCCGAGGAGCTGTTTTTT. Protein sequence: CASIRASGGLTSEELFF. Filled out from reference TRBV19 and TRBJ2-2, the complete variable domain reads DGGITQSPKYLFRKEGQNVTLSCEQNLNHDAMYWYRQDPGQGLRLIYYSQIVNDFQKGDIAEGYSVSREKKESFPLTVTSAQKNPTAFYLCASIRASGGLTSEELFFGEGSRLTVL.

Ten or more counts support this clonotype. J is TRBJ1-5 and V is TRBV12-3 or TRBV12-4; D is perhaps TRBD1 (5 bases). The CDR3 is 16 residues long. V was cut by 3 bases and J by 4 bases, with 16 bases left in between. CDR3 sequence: CASSFGIEGPNQPQHF. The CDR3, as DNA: TGTGCCAGCAGTTTTGGGATTGAGGGGCCGAATCAGCCCCAGCATTTT.

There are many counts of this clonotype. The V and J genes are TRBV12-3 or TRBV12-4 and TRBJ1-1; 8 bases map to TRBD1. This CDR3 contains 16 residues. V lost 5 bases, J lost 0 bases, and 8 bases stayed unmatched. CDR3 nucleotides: TGTGCCAGCAGTATCTTAGGACAGGGCGTGAACACTGAAGCTTTCTTT. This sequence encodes CASSILGQGVNTEAFF.

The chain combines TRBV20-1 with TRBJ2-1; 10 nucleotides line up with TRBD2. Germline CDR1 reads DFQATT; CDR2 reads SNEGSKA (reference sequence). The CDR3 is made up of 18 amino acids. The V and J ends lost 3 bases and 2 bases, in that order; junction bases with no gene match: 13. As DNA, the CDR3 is TGCAGTGCTAGCGCGGGAGGGCTAGCGGGGGCCACCTACAATGAGCAGTTCTTC. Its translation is CSASAGGLAGATYNEQFF.

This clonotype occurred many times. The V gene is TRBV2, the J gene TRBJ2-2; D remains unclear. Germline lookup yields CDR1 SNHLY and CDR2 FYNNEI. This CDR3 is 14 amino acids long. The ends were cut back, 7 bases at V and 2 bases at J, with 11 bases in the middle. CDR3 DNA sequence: TGTGCCAGCAAGTTCAGAGCCAACACCGGGGAGCTGTTTTTT. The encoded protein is CASKFRANTGELFF.

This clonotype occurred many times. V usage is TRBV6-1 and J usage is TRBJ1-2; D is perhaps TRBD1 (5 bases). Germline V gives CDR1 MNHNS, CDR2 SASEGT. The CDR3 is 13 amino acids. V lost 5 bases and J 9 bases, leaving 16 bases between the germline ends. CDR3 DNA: TGTGCCAGCAGTTCCGGGGCGGTGGGGAGCTACACCTTC. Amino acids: CASSSGAVGSYTF.

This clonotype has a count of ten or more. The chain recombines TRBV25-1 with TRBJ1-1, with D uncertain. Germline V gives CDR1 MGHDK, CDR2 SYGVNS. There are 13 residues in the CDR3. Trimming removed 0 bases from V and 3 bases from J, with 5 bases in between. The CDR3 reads CASSEYGDTEAFF. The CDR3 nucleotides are TGTGCCAGCAGTGAATATGGGGACACTGAAGCTTTCTTT.

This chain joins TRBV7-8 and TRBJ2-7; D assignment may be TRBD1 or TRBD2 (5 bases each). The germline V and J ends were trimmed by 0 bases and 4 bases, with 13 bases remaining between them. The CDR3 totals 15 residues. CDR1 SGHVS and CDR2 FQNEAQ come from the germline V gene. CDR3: CASSLAGETSYEQYF. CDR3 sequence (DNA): TGTGCCAGCAGCTTAGCAGGGGAGACCAGTTACGAGCAGTACTTC.

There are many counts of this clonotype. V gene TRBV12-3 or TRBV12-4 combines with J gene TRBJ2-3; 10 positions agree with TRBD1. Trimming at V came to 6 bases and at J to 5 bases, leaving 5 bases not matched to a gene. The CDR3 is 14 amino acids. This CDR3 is CASSDRGRLDTQYF. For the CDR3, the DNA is TGTGCCAGCAGCGACAGGGGGCGGTTAGATACGCAGTATTTT.

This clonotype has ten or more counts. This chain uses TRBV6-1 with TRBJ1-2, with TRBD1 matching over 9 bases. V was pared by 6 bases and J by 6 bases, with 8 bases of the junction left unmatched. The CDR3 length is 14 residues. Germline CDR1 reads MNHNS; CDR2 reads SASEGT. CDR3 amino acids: CASSRGTGQDGYTF. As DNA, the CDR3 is TGTGCCAGCAGCCGCGGGACAGGGCAGGATGGCTACACCTTC.

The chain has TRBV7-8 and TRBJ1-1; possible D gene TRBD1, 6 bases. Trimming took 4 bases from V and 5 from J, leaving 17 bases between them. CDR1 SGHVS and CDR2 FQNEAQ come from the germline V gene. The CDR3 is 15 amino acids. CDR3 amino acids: CASSSTKGGETEAFF. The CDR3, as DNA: TGTGCCAGCAGCTCCACGAAGGGGGGGGAAACTGAAGCTTTCTTT.

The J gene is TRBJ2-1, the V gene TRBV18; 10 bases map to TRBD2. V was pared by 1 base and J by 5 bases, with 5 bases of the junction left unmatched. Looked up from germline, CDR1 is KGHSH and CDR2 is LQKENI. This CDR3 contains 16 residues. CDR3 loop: CASSPLPAGGNNEQFF. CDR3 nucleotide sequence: TGTGCCAGCTCACCACTTCCAGCGGGGGGGAACAATGAGCAGTTCTTC.

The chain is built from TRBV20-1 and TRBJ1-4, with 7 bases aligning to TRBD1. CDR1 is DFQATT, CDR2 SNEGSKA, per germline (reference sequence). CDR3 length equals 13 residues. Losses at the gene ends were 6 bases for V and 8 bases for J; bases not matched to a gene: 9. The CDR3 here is CSARQTGHEKLFF. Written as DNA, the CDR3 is TGCAGTGCCCGTCAGACAGGGCACGAAAAACTGTTTTTT.

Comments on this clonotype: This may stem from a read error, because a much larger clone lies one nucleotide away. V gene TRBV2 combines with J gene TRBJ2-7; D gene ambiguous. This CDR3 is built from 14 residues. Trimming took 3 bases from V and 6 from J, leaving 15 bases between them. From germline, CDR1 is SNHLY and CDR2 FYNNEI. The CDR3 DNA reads TGTGCCAGCAGTGAGTTTAGGCAGGTCTGCGAGCAGTACTTC. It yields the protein CASSEFRQVCEQYF.

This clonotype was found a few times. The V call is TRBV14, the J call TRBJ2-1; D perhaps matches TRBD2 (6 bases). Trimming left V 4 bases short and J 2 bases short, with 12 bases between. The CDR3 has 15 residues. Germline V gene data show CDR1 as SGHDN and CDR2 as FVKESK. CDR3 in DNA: TGTGCCAGCAGCCCTTGGGGGGACGCCTACAATGAGCAGTTCTTC. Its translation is CASSPWGDAYNEQFF.

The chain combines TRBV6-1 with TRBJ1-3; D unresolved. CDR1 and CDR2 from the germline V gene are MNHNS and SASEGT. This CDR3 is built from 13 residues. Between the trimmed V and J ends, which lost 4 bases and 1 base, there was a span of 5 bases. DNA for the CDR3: TGTGCCAGCAGTGCCAGATCTGGAAACACCATATATTTT. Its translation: CASSARSGNTIYF.

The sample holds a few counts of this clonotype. CDR3 protein: CASSLDTEETQYF. CDR3 nucleotide sequence: TGTGCCAGCAGCTTGGATACGGAAGAGACCCAGTACTTC. This chain joins TRBV5-4 and TRBJ2-5; D is undetermined. Trimming stripped 0 bases from V and 3 bases from J, with 6 bases between. There are 13 residues in the CDR3. CDR1 is SGHNT and CDR2 is YYREEE in the germline V gene (reference sequence). Drawing the rest from reference TRBV5-4 and TRBJ2-5, the complete variable domain is ETGVTQSPTHLIKTRGQQVTLRCSSQSGHNTVSWYQQALGQGPQFIFQYYREEENGRGNFPPRFSGLQFPNYSSELNVNALELDDSALYLCASSLDTEETQYFGPGTRLLVL.

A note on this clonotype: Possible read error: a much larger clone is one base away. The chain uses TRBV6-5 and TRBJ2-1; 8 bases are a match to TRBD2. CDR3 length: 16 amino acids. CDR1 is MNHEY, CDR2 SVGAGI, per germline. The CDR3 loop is CASSYDAGGFYNEQLF. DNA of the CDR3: TGTGCCAGCAGTTACGACGCGGGGGGTTTCTACAATGAGCAGCTCTTC.

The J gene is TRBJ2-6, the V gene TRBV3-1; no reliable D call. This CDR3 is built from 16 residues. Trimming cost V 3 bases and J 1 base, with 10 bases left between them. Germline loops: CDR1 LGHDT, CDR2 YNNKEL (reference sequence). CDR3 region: CASSQFVRSGANVLTF. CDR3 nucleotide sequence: TGTGCCAGCAGCCAGTTTGTGAGGTCTGGGGCCAACGTCCTGACTTTC. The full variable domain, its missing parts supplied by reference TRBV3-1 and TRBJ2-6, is DTAVSQTPKYLVTQMGNDKSIKCEQNLGHDTMYWYKQDSKKFLKIMFSYNNKELIINETVPNRFSPKSPDKAHLNLHINSLELGDSAVYFCASSQFVRSGANVLTFGAGSRLTVL.

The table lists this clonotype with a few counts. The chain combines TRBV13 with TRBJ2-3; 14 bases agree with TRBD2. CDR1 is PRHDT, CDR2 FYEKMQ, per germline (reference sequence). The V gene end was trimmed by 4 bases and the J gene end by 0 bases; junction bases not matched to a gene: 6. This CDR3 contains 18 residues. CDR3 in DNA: TGTGCCAGCAGCTGGGGACTAGCGGGGGCCTCTAGCACAGATACGCAGTATTTT. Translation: CASSWGLAGASSTDTQYF.

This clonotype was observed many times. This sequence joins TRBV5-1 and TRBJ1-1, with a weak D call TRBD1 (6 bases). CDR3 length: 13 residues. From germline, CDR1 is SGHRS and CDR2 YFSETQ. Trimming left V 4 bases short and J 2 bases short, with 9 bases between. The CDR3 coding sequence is TGCGCCAGCAGCACGGGACACAACACTGAAGCTTTCTTT. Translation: CASSTGHNTEAFF.